This T cell receptor (beta chain) was obtained from a study of blood T cells in healthy people across ages. As concerns this clonotype: Its target is unknown. Sequence at one end of the junction differs from germline and may be a read error.

Overall study findings and caveats: Naive and antigen-experienced cells could not be conclusively compared, given unsorted PBMCs.

Sample-barcoded 5' priming and a J-beta primer mix drove a second PCR of about 7 to 12 cycles. Every cDNA molecule bore a tag from a template-switch adaptor containing 12 random nucleotides. Using its own MiXCR run on the 5' RACE reads, TCRdb lists one record per CDR3 protein. The sample shows some 1.5 million distinct CDR3 sequences, 28% of them seen only once. The CDR3 covers 12 residues. CDR1 is MNHEY, CDR2 SVGEGT, per germline. The rearrangement links TRBV6-2 or TRBV6-3 to TRBJ2-1; no definite D call. Material for sequencing was blood. The sequence was obtained from a woman aged 25 to 39 in good health. CDR3 amino acids: CASSYRTNGQFF. CDR3 DNA: TGTGCCAGCAGTTACAGGACCAATGGGCAGTTCTTC.